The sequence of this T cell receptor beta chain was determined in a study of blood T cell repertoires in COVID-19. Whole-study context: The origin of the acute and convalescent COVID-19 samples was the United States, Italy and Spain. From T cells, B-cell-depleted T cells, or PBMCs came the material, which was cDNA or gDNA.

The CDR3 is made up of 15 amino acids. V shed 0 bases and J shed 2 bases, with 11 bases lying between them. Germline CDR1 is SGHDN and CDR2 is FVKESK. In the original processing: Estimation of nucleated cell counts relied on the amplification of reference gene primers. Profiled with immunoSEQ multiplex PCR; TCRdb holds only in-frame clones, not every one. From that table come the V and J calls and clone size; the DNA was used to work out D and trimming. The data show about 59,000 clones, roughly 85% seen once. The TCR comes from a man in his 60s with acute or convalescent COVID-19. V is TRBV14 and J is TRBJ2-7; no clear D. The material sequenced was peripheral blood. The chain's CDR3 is CASSQDEALPYEQYF. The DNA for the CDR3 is TGTGCCAGCAGCCAAGATGAAGCGCTGCCCTACGAGCAGTACTTC.